This TCR beta chain was sequenced in a study of cytomegalovirus exposure and HLA in healthy donors. Study details: The 120 validation repertoires, a later analysis reported, used the same platform as the 666 repertoires from the first cohort.

V shed 8 bases, J shed 9 bases, and the junction held 11 bases outside the gene matches. From germline, CDR1 is GTSNPN and CDR2 SVGIG (reference sequence). The CDR3 sequence is 12 residues long. Some clones are missing from TCRdb's copy, which holds only in-frame ones; the method was immunoSEQ multiplex PCR. The sample carries 150,000 to 180,000 clones, about 86% recorded once. Sequencing used PBMCs. The V and J genes are TRBV30 and TRBJ2-7; TRBD1 matches 9 bases. The receptor comes from a man aged 18 to 30 in good health and CMV-seropositive. The CDR3 DNA reads as TGTGCCGGACGGGACAGGGCAAACGGGCAGTACTTC. Its translation is CAGRDRANGQYF.